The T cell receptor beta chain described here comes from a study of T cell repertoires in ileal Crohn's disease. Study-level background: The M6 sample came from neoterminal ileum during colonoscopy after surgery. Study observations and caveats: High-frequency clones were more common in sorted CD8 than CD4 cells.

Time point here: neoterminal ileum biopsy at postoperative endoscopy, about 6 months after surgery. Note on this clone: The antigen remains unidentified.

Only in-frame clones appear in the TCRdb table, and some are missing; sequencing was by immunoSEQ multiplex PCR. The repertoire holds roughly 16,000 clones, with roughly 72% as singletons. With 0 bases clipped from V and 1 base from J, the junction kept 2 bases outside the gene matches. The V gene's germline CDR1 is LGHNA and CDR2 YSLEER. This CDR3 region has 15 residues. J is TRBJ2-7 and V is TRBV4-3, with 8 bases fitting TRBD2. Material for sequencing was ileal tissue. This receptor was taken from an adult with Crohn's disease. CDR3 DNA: TGCGCCAGCAGCCAAGATGCGGGGGGATCCTACGAGCAGTACTTC. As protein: CASSQDAGGSYEQYF.